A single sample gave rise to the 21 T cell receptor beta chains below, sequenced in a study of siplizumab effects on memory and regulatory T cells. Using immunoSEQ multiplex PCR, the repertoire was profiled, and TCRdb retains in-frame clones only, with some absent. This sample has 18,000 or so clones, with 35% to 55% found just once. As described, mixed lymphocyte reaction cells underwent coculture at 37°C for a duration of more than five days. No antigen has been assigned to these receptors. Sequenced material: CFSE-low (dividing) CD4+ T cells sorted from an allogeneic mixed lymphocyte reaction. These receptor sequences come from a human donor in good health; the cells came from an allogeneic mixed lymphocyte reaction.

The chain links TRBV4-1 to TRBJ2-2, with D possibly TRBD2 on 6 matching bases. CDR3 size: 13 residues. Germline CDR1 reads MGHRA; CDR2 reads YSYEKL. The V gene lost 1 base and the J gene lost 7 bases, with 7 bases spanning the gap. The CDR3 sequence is CASSQGAGGELFF. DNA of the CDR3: TGCGCCAGCAGCCAAGGAGCGGGCGGGGAGCTGTTTTTT.

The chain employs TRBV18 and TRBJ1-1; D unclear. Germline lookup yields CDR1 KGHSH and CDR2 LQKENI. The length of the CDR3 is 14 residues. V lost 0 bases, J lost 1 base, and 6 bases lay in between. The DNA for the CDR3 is TGTGCCAGCTCACCACCGAATGGGAACACTGAAGCTTTCTTT. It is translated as CASSPPNGNTEAFF.

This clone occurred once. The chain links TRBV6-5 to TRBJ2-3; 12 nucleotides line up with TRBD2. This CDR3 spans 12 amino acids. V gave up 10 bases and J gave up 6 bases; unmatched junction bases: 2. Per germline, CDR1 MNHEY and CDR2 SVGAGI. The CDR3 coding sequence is TGTGCCACCGGGACTAGCGGGGATACGCAGTATTTT. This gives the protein CATGTSGDTQYF.

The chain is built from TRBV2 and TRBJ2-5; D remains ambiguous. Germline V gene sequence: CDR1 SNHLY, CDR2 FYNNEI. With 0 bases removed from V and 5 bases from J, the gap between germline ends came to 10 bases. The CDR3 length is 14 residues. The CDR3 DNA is TGTGCCAGCAGTGAAGCGGTAGCTGGGGAGACCCAGTACTTC. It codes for CASSEAVAGETQYF.

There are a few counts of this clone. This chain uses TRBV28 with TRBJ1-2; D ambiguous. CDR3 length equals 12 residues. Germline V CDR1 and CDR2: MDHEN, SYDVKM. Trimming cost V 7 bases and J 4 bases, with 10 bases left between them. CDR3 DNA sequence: TGTGCCAGCACCAGCCGCACCTATGGCTACACCTTC. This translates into CASTSRTYGYTF.

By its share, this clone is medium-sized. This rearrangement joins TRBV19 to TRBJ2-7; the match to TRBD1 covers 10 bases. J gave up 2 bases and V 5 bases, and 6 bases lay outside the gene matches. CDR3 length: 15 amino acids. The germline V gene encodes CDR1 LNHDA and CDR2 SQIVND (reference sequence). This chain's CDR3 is CASSVRDRGTYEQYF. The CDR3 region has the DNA TGTGCCAGTAGTGTCAGGGACAGGGGAACCTACGAGCAGTACTTC.

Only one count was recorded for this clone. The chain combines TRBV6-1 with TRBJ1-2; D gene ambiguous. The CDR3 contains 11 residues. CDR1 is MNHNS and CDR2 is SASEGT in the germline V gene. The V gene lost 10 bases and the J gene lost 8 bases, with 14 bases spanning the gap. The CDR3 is CATGVGEGYTF. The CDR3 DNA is TGTGCCACCGGGGTTGGGGAGGGCTACACCTTC.

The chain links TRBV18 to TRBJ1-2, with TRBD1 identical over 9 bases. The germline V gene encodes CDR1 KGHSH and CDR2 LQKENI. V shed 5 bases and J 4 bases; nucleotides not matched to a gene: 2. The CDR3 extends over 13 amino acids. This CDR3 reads CASSGTGLYGYTF. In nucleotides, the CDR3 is TGTGCCAGCTCAGGGACAGGGCTCTATGGCTACACCTTC.

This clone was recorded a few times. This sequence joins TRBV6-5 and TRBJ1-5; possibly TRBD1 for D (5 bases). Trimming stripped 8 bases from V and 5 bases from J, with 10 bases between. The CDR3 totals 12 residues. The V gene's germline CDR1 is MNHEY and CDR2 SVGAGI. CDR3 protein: CASGQGHQPQHF. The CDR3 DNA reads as TGTGCCAGCGGGCAGGGTCATCAGCCCCAGCATTTT.

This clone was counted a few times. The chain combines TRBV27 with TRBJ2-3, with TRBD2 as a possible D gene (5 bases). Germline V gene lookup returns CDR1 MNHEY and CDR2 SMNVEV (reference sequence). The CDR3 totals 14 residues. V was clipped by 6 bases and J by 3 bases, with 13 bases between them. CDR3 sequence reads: CASSTVEGTDTQYF. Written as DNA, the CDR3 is TGTGCCAGCAGCACTGTAGAGGGTACAGATACGCAGTATTTT.

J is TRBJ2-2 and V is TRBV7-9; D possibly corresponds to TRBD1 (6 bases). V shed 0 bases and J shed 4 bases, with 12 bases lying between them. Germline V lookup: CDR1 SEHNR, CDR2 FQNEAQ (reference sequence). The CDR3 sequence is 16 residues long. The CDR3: CASSLADRQTTGELFF. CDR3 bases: TGTGCCAGCAGCTTAGCAGACAGGCAGACCACCGGGGAGCTGTTTTTT. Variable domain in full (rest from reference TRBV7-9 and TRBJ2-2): DTGVSQNPRHKITKRGQNVTFRCDPISEHNRLYWYRQTLGQGPEFLTYFQNEAQLEKSRLLSDRFSAERPKGSFSTLEIQRTEQGDSAMYLCASSLADRQTTGELFFGEGSRLTVL.

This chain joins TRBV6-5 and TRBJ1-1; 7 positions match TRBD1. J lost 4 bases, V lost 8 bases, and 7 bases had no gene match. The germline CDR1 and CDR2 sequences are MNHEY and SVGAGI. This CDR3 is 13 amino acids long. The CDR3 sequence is CASVRDSTTEAFF. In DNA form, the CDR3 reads TGTGCCAGCGTTCGGGACAGCACCACTGAAGCTTTCTTT.

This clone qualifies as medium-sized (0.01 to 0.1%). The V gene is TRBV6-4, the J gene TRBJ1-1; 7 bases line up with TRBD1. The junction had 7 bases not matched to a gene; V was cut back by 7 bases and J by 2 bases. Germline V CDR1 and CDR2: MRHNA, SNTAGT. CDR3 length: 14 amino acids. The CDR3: CASKEGQINTEAFF. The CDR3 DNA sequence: TGTGCCAGCAAAGAGGGACAGATTAACACTGAAGCTTTCTTT.

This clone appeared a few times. CDR3 coding DNA: TGTGCCAGCCGTTCGGCGTTGCAGCAAGAGACCCAGTACTTC. The encoded protein is CASRSALQQETQYF. This chain uses TRBV18 with TRBJ2-5; D unclear. CDR1 and CDR2 from the germline V gene are KGHSH and LQKENI. Trimming took off 8 bases at V and 2 bases at J, with 15 bases between the two ends. This CDR3 has 14 residues.

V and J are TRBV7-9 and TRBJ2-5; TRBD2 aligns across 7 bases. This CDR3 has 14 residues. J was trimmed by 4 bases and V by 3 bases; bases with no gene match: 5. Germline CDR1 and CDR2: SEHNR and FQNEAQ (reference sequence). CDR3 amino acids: CASSFWGGVETQYF. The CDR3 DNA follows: TGTGCCAGCAGCTTTTGGGGAGGGGTAGAGACCCAGTACTTC.

The CDR3 DNA reads as TGTGCCAGTAGTAAACAGGGTAACGCACAAGAGACCCAGTACTTC. Protein product: CASSKQGNAQETQYF. The chain uses TRBV19 and TRBJ2-5; the D gene is possibly TRBD1 (6 bases). V was trimmed by 4 bases and J by 2 bases, leaving 14 bases between them. The CDR3 extends over 15 amino acids. Germline V lookup: CDR1 LNHDA, CDR2 SQIVND (reference sequence).

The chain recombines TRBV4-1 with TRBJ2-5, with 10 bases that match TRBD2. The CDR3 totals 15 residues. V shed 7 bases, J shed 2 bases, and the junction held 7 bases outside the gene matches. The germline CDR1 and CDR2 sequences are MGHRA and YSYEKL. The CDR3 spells CASNKGLALQETQYF. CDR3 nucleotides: TGCGCCAGCAATAAGGGACTAGCGCTTCAAGAGACCCAGTACTTC.

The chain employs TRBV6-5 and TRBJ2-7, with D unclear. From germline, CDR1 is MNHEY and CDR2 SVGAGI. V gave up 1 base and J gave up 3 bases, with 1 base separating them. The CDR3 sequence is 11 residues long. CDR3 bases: TGTGCCAGCAGTTACTACTACGAGCAGTACTTC. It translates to CASSYYYEQYF.

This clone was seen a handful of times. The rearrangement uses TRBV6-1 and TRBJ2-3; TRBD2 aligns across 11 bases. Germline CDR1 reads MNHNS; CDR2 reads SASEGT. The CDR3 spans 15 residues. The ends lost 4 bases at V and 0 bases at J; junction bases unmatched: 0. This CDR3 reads CASSGLAGSTDTQYF. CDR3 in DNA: TGTGCCAGCAGTGGACTAGCGGGGAGCACAGATACGCAGTATTTT.

In nucleotides, the CDR3 is TGTGCCAGCAGTATATCAGGCGCAGATACGCAGTATTTT. The encoded protein is CASSISGADTQYF. V usage is TRBV7-8 and J usage is TRBJ2-3; D gene uncertain. The CDR3 runs 13 residues. In germline, CDR1 is SGHVS, CDR2 FQNEAQ. Trimming stripped 6 bases from V and 4 bases from J, with 11 bases between.

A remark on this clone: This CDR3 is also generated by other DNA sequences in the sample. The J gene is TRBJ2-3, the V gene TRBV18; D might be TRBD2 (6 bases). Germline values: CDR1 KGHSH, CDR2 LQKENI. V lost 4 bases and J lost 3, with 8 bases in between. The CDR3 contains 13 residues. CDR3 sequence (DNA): TGTGCCAGCTCACTTCTAGCGACAGATACGCAGTATTTT. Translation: CASSLLATDTQYF.